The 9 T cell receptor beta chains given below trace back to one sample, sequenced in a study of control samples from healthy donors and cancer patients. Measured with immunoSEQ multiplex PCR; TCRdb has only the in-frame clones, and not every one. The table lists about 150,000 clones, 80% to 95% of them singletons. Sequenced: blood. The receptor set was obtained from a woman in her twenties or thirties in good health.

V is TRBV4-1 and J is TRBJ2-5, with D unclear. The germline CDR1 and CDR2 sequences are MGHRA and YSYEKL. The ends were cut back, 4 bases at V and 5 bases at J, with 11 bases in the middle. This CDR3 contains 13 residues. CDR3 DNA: TGCGCCAGCAGCCGACTCCTAGGGGAGACCCAGTACTTC. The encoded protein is CASSRLLGETQYF.

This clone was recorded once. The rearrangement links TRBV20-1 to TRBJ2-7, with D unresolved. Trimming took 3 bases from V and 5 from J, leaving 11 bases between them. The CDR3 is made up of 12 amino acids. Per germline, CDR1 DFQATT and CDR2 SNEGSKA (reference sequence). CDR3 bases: TGCAGTGCTAGTTATGCTGGGAACGAGCAGTACTTC. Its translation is CSASYAGNEQYF.

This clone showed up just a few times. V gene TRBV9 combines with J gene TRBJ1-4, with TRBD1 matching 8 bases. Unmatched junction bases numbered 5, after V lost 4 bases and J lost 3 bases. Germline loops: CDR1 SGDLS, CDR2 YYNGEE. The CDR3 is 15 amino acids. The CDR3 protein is CASSLQGASNEKLFF. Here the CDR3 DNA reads TGTGCCAGCAGCCTGCAGGGGGCTTCTAATGAAAAACTGTTTTTT.

The CDR3 nucleotides are TGTGCCAGCAGCTCCTTGGGACTAGCGGACCAAGAGACCCAGTACTTC. Translating it yields CASSSLGLADQETQYF. The chain links TRBV5-4 to TRBJ2-5; 11 positions match TRBD2. V gave up 3 bases and J gave up 0 bases; unmatched junction bases: 4. This CDR3 is built from 16 residues. The V gene's germline CDR1 is SGHNT and CDR2 YYREEE (reference sequence). Looking up the rest from reference TRBV5-4 and TRBJ2-5 gives the full variable domain: ETGVTQSPTHLIKTRGQQVTLRCSSQSGHNTVSWYQQALGQGPQFIFQYYREEENGRGNFPPRFSGLQFPNYSSELNVNALELDDSALYLCASSSLGLADQETQYFGPGTRLLVL.

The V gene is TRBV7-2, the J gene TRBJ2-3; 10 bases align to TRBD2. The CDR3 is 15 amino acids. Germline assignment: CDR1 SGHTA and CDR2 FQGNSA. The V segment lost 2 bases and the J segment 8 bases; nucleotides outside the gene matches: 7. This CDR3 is CASSLSQREGATQYF. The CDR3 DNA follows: TGTGCCAGCAGCTTATCACAGCGGGAGGGCGCTACGCAGTATTTT.

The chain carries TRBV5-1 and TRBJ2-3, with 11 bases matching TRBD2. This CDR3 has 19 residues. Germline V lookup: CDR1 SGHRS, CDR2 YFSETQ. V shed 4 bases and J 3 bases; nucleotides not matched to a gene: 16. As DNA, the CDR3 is TGCGCCAGCAGCCTTAGCGGGAGGGCCCCTCTTGCTGGTACAGATACGCAGTATTTT. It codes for CASSLSGRAPLAGTDTQYF. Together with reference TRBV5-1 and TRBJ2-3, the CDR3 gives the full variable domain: KAGVTQTPRYLIKTRGQQVTLSCSPISGHRSVSWYQQTPGQGLQFLFEYFSETQRNKGNFPGRFSGRQFSNSRSEMNVSTLELGDSALYLCASSLSGRAPLAGTDTQYFGPGTRLTVL.

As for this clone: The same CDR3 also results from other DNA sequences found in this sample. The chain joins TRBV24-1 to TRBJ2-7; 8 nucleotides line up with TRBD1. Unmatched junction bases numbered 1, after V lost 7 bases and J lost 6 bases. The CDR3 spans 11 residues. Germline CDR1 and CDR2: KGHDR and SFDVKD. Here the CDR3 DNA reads TGTGCCACCAGCGACAGGGGCGAGCAGTACTTC. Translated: CATSDRGEQYF.

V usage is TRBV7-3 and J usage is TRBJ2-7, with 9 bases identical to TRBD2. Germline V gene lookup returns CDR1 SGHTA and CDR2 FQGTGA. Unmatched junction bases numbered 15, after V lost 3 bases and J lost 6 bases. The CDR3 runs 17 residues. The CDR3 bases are TGTGCCAGCAGCTTCGGGGTAGCGGGAGCGGAATACGGCGAGCAGTACTTC. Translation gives CASSFGVAGAEYGEQYF.

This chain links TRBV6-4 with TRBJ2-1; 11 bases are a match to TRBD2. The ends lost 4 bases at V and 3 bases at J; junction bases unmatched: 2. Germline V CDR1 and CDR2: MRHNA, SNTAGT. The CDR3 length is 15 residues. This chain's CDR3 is CASSAGTSGYNEQFF. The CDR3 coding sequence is TGTGCCAGCAGTGCCGGGACTAGCGGCTACAATGAGCAGTTCTTC.